A selection of T cell receptor beta chains follows, all from one sample in a study of T cell repertoires in cytomegalovirus infection. One entry per CDR3 protein results from TCRdb running MiXCR on the reads. Of about 300,000 distinct CDR3 sequences in the sample, around 10% were seen once. Sequenced material: PBMCs. These receptors were obtained from a human donor in good health (CMV status not recorded). Some clones in this sample may be carry-over from other donors' samples. CDR3s include the opening cysteine and the closing phenylalanine or tryptophan. Fields, in order: V gene, J gene, D gene, CDR3 protein. A D gene is named only where the DNA matches it firmly.

>TRBV7-2|TRBJ2-7|TRBD2
CASSLELAGAYEQYF
>TRBV7-9|TRBJ2-3|-
CASSPGQGKTDTQYF
>TRBV28|TRBJ1-5|-
CASSLEMLGRRNQPQHF
>TRBV5-1|TRBJ1-6|TRBD1
CASSQGTGEGSPLHF
>TRBV5-1|TRBJ1-1|TRBD1
CASSSDRGDPMNTEAFF
>TRBV6-2/TRBV6-3|TRBJ2-1|-
CASSWTVYNEQFF
>TRBV20-1|TRBJ1-5|-
CSAIGYSNQPQHF
>TRBV6-5|TRBJ2-7|-
CASSPHSGSGAGEQYF
>TRBV12-3/TRBV12-4|TRBJ1-6|-
CASSPGTYNSPLHF
>TRBV7-6|TRBJ1-4|-
CASSLERRNEKLFF
>TRBV6-1|TRBJ2-1|TRBD1
CASRPTGGGSSYNEQFF
>TRBV27|TRBJ1-1|-
CASRPGGMRTEAFF
>TRBV29-1|TRBJ2-5|-
CSVAPQETQYF
>TRBV28|TRBJ1-2|-
CASSSQGYYGYTF
>TRBV18|TRBJ2-1|-
CASSPEGWHEQFF
>TRBV12-3/TRBV12-4|TRBJ1-2|TRBD1
CASRSGTGSLGYTF
>TRBV6-2/TRBV6-3|TRBJ1-5|TRBD1
CASTVGQGTNQPQHF
>TRBV20-1|TRBJ2-6|-
CSASDVVAGANVLTF
>TRBV29-1|TRBJ1-1|-
CSVVGTKVNTEAFF
>TRBV5-1|TRBJ2-2|-
CASSLNRDTGELFF
>TRBV7-3|TRBJ2-3|TRBD2
CASSFLPSGGRSDTQYF
>TRBV20-1|TRBJ2-4|-
CSVRRRVGAKNIQYF
>TRBV10-3|TRBJ2-6|-
CAISERDTISGANVLTF
>TRBV20-1|TRBJ2-1|TRBD2
CSAPGTSGGTPVYNEQFF
>TRBV11-3|TRBJ2-3|-
CASSSGLASGTDTQYF
>TRBV6-5|TRBJ2-3|-
CASSSSGGTQYF
>TRBV27|TRBJ2-7|TRBD1
CASSLKGTGLRDTYPYEQYF